The 18 T cell receptor beta chains reported below all come from one sample, sequenced in a study of T cells expressing NK-cell markers. TCRdb re-called the 5' RACE reads; every CDR3 protein appears as one record, without DNA. The sample table includes around 550,000 distinct CDR3 sequences. The sequenced sample was blood T cells: a sorted CD56 or NKG2C T cell subset, CD4+ or CD8+ T cells, or bulk PBMC T cells (not recorded which). These receptors were obtained from a man aged 18 to 30 in good health.

The V and J genes are TRBV20-1 and TRBJ2-1; without DNA, the TCRdb call of TRBD1 cannot be checked. Germline V gives CDR1 DFQATT, CDR2 SNEGSKA (reference sequence). There are 15 residues in the CDR3. The CDR3 sequence is CSARPGGRAYNEQFF.

The genes are TRBV2 and TRBJ1-5; TCRdb indicates TRBD1, and absent DNA this call remains unverified. The CDR3 spans 15 residues. CDR1 is SNHLY and CDR2 is FYNNEI in the germline V gene. This chain's CDR3 is CASSEAGQGNQPQHF.

The J gene is TRBJ2-1, the V gene TRBV20-1; the D call of TRBD2 rests on TCRdb alone, since no DNA is present to check it. Germline CDR1 DFQATT, CDR2 SNEGSKA (reference sequence). This CDR3 comprises 12 residues. CDR3 region: CSAGGPYNEQFF.

This sequence joins TRBV28 and TRBJ2-3; with no DNA, the TCRdb D assignment of TRBD1 cannot be verified. Per the germline V gene, CDR1 is MDHEN and CDR2 is SYDVKM. CDR3 size: 20 residues. The CDR3 is CASSCPPDSLGGCGTDTQYF.

This chain uses TRBV20-1 with TRBJ2-7; TCRdb's D gene call, TRBD1, goes unchecked for lack of DNA. The CDR3 length is 15 residues. Germline lookup yields CDR1 DFQATT and CDR2 SNEGSKA (reference sequence). The CDR3 loop is CSARDRVAPTYEQYF.

V and J are TRBV11-2 and TRBJ2-2. This CDR3 spans 12 amino acids. CDR1 is SGHAT and CDR2 is FQNNGV in the germline V gene. The CDR3: CASRTNTGELFF.

The V and J genes are TRBV7-6 and TRBJ2-3; the D gene TCRdb calls, TRBD2, cannot be checked with no DNA. CDR3 length equals 17 residues. Looked up from germline, CDR1 is SGHVS and CDR2 is FNYEAQ. This chain's CDR3 is CASSLALGEGSTDTQYF.

This chain connects TRBV20-1 to TRBJ2-3; as DNA is missing, the TRBD1 call by TCRdb cannot be tested. Germline V gene lookup returns CDR1 DFQATT and CDR2 SNEGSKA (reference sequence). The CDR3 runs 13 residues. The CDR3 spells CSALTGTTDTQYF.

This CDR3 reads CASSQEGLDGSDQETQYF. The chain carries TRBV3-1 and TRBJ2-5. CDR1 is LGHDT and CDR2 is YNNKEL in the germline V gene (reference sequence). The CDR3 spans 18 residues.

This chain uses TRBV6-1 with TRBJ2-7; TCRdb's D call, TRBD1, is unchecked because there is no DNA. From germline, CDR1 is MNHNS and CDR2 SASEGT. The CDR3 has 14 amino acids. CDR3 sequence reads: CASSGQATPYEQYF.

The chain is built from TRBV7-9 and TRBJ2-1; TCRdb indicates TRBD2, and absent DNA this call remains unverified. Germline loops: CDR1 SEHNR, CDR2 FQNEAQ (reference sequence). The CDR3 is 15 residues long. The CDR3 reads CASSLMTSGNNEQFF. The full variable domain, with the rest looked up from reference TRBV7-9 and TRBJ2-1, is DTGVSQNPRHKITKRGQNVTFRCDPISEHNRLYWYRQTLGQGPEFLTYFQNEAQLEKSRLLSDRFSAERPKGSFSTLEIQRTEQGDSAMYLCASSLMTSGNNEQFFGPGTRLTVL.

The rearrangement uses TRBV19 and TRBJ2-1; TCRdb returns TRBD1, unconfirmable since there is no DNA. Germline V CDR1 and CDR2: LNHDA, SQIVND (reference sequence). CDR3 length: 14 residues. The CDR3 is CASSKNTGGYEQFF.

CDR3 sequence: CASSLGREEFF. V gene TRBV11-2 combines with J gene TRBJ2-1. The CDR3 length is 11 residues. Germline lookup yields CDR1 SGHAT and CDR2 FQNNGV.

V usage is TRBV24-1 and J usage is TRBJ2-1; the D call from TCRdb, TRBD1, cannot be confirmed without DNA. The germline gives CDR1 KGHDR, CDR2 SFDVKD. CDR3 length: 16 residues. CDR3 protein: CATSDFEGGYYNEQFF.

The chain recombines TRBV12-3 or TRBV12-4 with TRBJ2-1; checking the TCRdb D call of TRBD1 is not possible without DNA. The length of the CDR3 is 15 residues. The CDR3 loop is CASSPSQGMGNEQFF.

V and J are TRBV3-1 and TRBJ1-1; checking the TCRdb D call of TRBD1 is not possible without DNA. Germline loops: CDR1 LGHDT, CDR2 YNNKEL (reference sequence). CDR3 length: 16 residues. The chain's CDR3 is CASSQVRAGAYIEAFF.

CDR3 sequence: CASSSWRLAGSGETQYF. The chain combines TRBV5-1 with TRBJ2-5; no DNA is available, so the TRBD2 call from TCRdb remains unchecked. The CDR3 runs to 17 residues. Germline values: CDR1 SGHRS, CDR2 YFSETQ.

The chain couples TRBV3-1 to TRBJ2-4; TCRdb designates TRBD2, a call that cannot be tested without DNA. There are 17 residues in the CDR3. CDR1 is LGHDT, CDR2 YNNKEL, per germline (reference sequence). The CDR3 is CASSPQGSGRLGDIQYF.